This TCR beta chain was captured in a study of siplizumab effects on memory and regulatory T cells. Trimming took 1 base from V and 6 from J, leaving 11 bases between them. CDR1 is SGHDT and CDR2 is YYEEEE in the germline V gene. The CDR3 is 14 residues long. Assaying covered roughly 92,000 TCR templates per sample. This table comes from immunoSEQ multiplex PCR, and its TCRdb copy is limited to in-frame clones, with some not included. The sample includes some 100,000 clones, 94% of them seen just once. The TCR comes from a human donor in good health. Input material: Tregs sorted from blood. The chain is built from TRBV5-6 and TRBJ1-5; D uncertain. The chain's CDR3 is CASSLYGQSQPQHF. CDR3 nucleotides: TGTGCCAGCAGCTTGTACGGGCAAAGTCAGCCCCAGCATTTT.